Detailed here is one T cell receptor beta chain. This sample was taken from a study of blood T cell repertoires in COVID-19. Study as a whole: The study drew acute and convalescent COVID-19 samples from the United States, Italy and Spain. Sample material is recorded as cDNA or gDNA derived from T cells, B-cell-depleted T cells, or PBMCs.

The table came from immunoSEQ multiplex PCR; TCRdb's copy has only in-frame clones and leaves some out. The sample holds about 76,000 clones, around 83% seen once. This CDR3 is 14 amino acids long. Trimming took off 6 bases at V and 5 bases at J, with 16 bases between the two ends. CDR1 and CDR2 (germline): LNHDA, SQIVND (reference sequence). The chain combines TRBV19 with TRBJ2-5; D perhaps matches TRBD2 (6 bases). Sequenced material: peripheral blood. The receptor was isolated from a human donor in a cohort sampled during active COVID-19. The CDR3 loop reads CASRAGRLGETQYF. CDR3 nucleotide sequence: TGTGCCAGTAGGGCGGGACGACTAGGGGAGACCCAGTACTTC.